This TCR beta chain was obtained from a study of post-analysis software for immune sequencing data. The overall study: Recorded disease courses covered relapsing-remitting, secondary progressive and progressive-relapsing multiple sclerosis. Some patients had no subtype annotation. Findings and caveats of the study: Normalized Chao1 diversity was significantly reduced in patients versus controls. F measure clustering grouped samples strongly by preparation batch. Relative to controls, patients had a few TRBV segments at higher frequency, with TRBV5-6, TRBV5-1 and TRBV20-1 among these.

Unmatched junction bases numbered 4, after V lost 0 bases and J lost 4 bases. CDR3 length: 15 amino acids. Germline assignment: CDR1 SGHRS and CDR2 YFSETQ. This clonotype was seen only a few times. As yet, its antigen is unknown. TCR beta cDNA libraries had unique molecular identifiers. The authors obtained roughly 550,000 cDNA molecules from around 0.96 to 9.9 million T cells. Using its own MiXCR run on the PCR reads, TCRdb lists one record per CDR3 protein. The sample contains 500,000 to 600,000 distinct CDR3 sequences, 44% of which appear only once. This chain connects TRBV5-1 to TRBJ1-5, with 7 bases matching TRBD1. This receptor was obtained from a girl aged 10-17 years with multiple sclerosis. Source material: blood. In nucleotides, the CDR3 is TGCGCCAGCAGCTTGGGACAGGGCCTAAATCAGCCCCAGCATTTT. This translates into CASSLGQGLNQPQHF.